This T cell receptor beta chain originates from a study of PD-1 and CTLA-4 blockade in melanoma. Looked up from germline, CDR1 is SGHVS and CDR2 is FQNEAQ. V was cut by 4 bases and J by 2 bases, with 8 bases left in between. The CDR3 consists of 13 residues. Profiled with immunoSEQ multiplex PCR; TCRdb holds only in-frame clones, not every one. Seen here are almost 30,000 clones, roughly 89% observed once, and the top ten hold about 8.5%. The chain is built from TRBV7-8 and TRBJ2-5; a weak D match, TRBD2 (6 bases). Material: CD8+ T cells from peripheral blood, obtained before anti-PD-1 treatment. This clonotype was obtained from a human donor with melanoma. Here the CDR3 reads CASSSSGQETQYF. DNA for the CDR3: TGTGCCAGCAGCTCCAGCGGGCAAGAGACCCAGTACTTC.